This T cell receptor beta chain was captured in a study of T cell repertoires in cytomegalovirus infection. Whole-study context: It was recently identified HLA-C-restricted and well-studied HLA-B-restricted CMV epitopes that the study used. Matching HLA type and CMV infection were both indicated by public TCR beta signatures.

TCRdb redid the calling of the reads with MiXCR, one entry per CDR3 protein. The sample holds some 560,000 distinct CDR3 sequences; under 45% are singletons and the top ten take around 48%. This CDR3 region has 13 residues. Germline assignment: CDR1 MNHEY and CDR2 SVGEGT. The ends were cut back, 6 bases at V and 3 bases at J, with 11 bases in the middle. This clonotype came up a few times. The antigen remains undetermined. The sequences come from cultured PBMCs, collected from culture after CMV antigen stimulation. The sequence derives from a human donor in good health (CMV status not recorded). Some clones in this sample may be carry-over from other donors' samples. The chain has TRBV6-2 or TRBV6-3 and TRBJ1-1; unclear D gene. Here the CDR3 reads CASRDPTDTEAFF. CDR3 DNA sequence: TGTGCCAGCAGAGACCCCACGGACACTGAAGCTTTCTTT.